This T cell receptor beta chain emerged from a study of control samples from healthy donors and cancer patients. Profiled with immunoSEQ multiplex PCR; TCRdb holds only in-frame clones, not every one. The repertoire holds 120,000 or so clones, with about 92% as singletons. Unmatched junction bases numbered 0, after V lost 4 bases and J lost 5 bases. Looked up from germline, CDR1 is MNHEY and CDR2 is SVGAGI. The CDR3 contains 12 residues. The sample comprised PBMCs. The clonotype was recovered from a man over 45 with head and neck cancer. The rearrangement uses TRBV6-5 and TRBJ2-3; 7 nucleotides align to TRBD1. The CDR3 sequence: CASSSGGDTQYF. The CDR3 DNA reads as TGTGCCAGCAGTTCAGGGGGAGATACGCAGTATTTT.